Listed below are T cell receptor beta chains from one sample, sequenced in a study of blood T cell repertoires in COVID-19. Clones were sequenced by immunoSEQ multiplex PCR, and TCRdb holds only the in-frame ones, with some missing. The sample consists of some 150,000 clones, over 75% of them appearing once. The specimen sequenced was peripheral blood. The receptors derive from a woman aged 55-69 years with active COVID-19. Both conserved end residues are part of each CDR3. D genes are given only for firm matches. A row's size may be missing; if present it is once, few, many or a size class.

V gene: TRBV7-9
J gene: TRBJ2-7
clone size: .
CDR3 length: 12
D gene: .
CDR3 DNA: TGTGCCAGCAGCACACACAGGGTCGAGCAGTACTTC
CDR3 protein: CASSTHRVEQYF

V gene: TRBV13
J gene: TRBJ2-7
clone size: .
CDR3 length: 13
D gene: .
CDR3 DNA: TGTGCCAGCAGCCCAACTCCCGGGTACGAGCAGTACTTC
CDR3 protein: CASSPTPGYEQYF

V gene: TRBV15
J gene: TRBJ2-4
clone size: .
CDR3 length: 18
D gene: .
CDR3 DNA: TGTGCCACCAGCAGGGGGGCCCTTGGTGGGGGAGCCAAAAACATTCAGTACTTC
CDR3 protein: CATSRGALGGGAKNIQYF

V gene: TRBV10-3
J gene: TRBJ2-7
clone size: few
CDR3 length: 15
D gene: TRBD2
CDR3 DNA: TGTGCCATCAGTGAGTCACTACTAGCGGGAGGGGAGCAGTACTTC
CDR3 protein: CAISESLLAGGEQYF

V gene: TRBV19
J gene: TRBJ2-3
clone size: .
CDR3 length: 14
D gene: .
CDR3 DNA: TGTGCCAGTAGTATTGGGCGGGGCACAGATACGCAGTATTTT
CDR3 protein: CASSIGRGTDTQYF

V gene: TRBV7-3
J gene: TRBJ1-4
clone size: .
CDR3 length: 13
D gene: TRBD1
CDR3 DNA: TGTGCCAGCAGCACCCGGACAGGAGAAAAACTGTTTTTT
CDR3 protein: CASSTRTGEKLFF

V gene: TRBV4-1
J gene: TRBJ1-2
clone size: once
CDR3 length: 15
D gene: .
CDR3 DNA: TGCGCCAGCAGCCAAGAACCCGTCGGGAGGGCGGGCTACACCTTC
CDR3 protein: CASSQEPVGRAGYTF

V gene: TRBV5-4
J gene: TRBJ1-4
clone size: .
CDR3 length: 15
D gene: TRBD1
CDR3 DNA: TGTGCCAGCAGCCTGACAGGGGCGACTAATGAAAAACTGTTTTTT
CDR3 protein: CASSLTGATNEKLFF

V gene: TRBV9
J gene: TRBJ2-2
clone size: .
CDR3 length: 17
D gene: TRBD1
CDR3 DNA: TGTGCCAGCAGCGTAGGGCCGGGACAGGGGAGCACCGGGGAGCTGTTTTTT
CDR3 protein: CASSVGPGQGSTGELFF

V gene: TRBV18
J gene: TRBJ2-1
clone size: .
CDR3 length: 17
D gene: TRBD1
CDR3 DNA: TGTGCCAGCTCATCGATCGGACAGGCGAACTCCTACAATGAGCAGTTCTTC
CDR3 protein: CASSSIGQANSYNEQFF

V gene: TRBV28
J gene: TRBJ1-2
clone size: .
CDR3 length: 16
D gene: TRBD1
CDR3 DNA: TGTGCCAGCAGTTTAATCTCTTGGACAGGGAGGAGTGGCTACACCTTC
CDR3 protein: CASSLISWTGRSGYTF

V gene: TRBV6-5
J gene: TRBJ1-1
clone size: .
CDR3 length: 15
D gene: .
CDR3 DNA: TGTGCCAGCAGTTACTCCGGAGGGGGAGGGACTGAAGCTTTCTTT
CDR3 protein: CASSYSGGGGTEAFF

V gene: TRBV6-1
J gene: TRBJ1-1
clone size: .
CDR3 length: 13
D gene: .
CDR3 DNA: TGTGCCAGCAGTGACCAGGGAGGCACTGAAGCTTTCTTT
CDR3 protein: CASSDQGGTEAFF

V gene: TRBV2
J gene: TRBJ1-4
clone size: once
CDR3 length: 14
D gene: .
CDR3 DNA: TGTGCCAGCAGTGAAGAAGGACAAAGGCGAAAACTGTTTTTT
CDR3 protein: CASSEEGQRRKLFF

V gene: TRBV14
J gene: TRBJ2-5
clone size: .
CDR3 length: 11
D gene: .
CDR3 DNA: TGTGCCAGCAGCAAGAGAGAGACCCAGTACTTC
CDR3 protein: CASSKRETQYF

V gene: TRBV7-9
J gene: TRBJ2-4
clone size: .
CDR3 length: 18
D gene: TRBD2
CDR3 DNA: TGTGCCAGCAGCTTAGTAGCGGGGACTAGCGGGATAAAAAACATTCAGTACTTC
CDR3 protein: CASSLVAGTSGIKNIQYF

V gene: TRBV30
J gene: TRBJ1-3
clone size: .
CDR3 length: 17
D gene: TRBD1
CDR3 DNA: TGTGCCTGGAGGACGTGGGGGACAGGCTTCTCTGGAAACACCATATATTTT
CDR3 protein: CAWRTWGTGFSGNTIYF

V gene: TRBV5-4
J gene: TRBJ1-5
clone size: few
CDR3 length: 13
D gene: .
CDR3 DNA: TGTGCCAGCAGCTTGGCCGGGAGTCAGCCCCAGCATTTT
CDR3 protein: CASSLAGSQPQHF

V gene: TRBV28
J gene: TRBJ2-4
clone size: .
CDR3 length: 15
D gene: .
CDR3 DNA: TGTGCCAGCAGTCCGACAGCCGGAACCAAAAACATTCAGTACTTC
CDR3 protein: CASSPTAGTKNIQYF

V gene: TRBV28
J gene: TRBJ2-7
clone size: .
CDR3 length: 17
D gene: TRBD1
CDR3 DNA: TGTGCCAGCAGTTTTCCAACCCGGGACAGGGGGGTTTACGAGCAGTACTTC
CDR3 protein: CASSFPTRDRGVYEQYF

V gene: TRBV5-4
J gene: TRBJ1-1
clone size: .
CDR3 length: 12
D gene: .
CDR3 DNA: TGTGCCAGCAGCTTCGGGGGCACTGAAGCTTTCTTT
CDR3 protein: CASSFGGTEAFF

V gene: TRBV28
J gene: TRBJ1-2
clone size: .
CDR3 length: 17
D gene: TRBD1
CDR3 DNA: TGTGCCAGTATCTCGGGACAGGGAACCCCAAGGGGCTATGGCTACACCTTC
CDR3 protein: CASISGQGTPRGYGYTF

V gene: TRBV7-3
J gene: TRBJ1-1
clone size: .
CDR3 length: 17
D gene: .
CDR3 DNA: TGTGCCAGCAGCTTCGGACAGATTGGGGGCCCTAAAGGAGACGTTTTCTTT
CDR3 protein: CASSFGQIGGPKGDVFF

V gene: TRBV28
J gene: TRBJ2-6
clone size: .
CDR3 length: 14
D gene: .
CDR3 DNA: TGTGCCAGCCCCATGTGTCCTGGGGCCAACGTCCTGACTTTC
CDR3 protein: CASPMCPGANVLTF

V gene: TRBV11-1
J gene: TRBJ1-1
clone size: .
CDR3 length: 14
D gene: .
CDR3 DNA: TGTGCCAGCAGCTTGCGGGGAGGGAACACTGAAGCTTTCTTT
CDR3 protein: CASSLRGGNTEAFF

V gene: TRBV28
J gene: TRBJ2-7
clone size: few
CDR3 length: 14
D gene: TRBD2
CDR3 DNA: TGTGCCAGCAGCTCTCCCGCGGGAGTTTGGGAGCAGTACTTC
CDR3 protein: CASSSPAGVWEQYF

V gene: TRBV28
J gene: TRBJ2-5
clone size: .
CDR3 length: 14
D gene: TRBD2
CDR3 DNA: TGTGCCAGCAGTCCCCTAAGGGAGGGAGAGACCCAGTACTTC
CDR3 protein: CASSPLREGETQYF

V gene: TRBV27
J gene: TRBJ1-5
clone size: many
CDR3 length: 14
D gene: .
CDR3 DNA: TGTGCCAGCAGTTTAACTCAGGCGCATCAGCCCCAGCATTTT
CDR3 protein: CASSLTQAHQPQHF

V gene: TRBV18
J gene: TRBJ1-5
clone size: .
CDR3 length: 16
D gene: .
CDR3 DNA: TGTGCCAGCTCACCACGCGGGGGCACGGGCAATCAGCCCCAGCATTTT
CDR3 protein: CASSPRGGTGNQPQHF

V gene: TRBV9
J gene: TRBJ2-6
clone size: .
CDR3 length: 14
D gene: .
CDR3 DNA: TGTGCCAGCAGCGCTTCCTCTGGGGCCAACGTCCTGACTTTC
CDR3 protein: CASSASSGANVLTF

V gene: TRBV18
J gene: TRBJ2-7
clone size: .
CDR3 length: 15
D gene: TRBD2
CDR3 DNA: TGTGCCAGCTCACCACCGGCGGGAGGAAACTACGAGCAGTACTTC
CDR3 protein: CASSPPAGGNYEQYF

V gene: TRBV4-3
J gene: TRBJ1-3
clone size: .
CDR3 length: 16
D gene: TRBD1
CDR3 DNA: TGCGCCAGCAGCCAAGAGGGACAGATCTCTGGAAACACCATATATTTT
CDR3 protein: CASSQEGQISGNTIYF

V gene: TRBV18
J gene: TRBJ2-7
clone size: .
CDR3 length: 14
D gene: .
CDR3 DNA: TGTGCCAGCTCACCACTGAACAGACCGGCCGAGCAGTACTTC
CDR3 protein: CASSPLNRPAEQYF

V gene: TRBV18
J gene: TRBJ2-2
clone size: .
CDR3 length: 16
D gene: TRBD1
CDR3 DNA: TGTGCCAGCTCACCTCTACAGGGGGCGAGCACCGGGGAGCTGTTTTTT
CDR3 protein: CASSPLQGASTGELFF

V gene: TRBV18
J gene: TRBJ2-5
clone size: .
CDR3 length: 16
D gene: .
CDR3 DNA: TGTGCCAGCTCACCACTCATTCTAGGGGGACGTGAGACCCAGTACTTC
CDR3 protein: CASSPLILGGRETQYF

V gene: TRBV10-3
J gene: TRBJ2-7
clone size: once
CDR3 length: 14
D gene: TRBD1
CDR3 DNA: TGTGCCATCAGTGAGTGTCAACAGGGGTGCGAGCAGTACTTC
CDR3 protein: CAISECQQGCEQYF

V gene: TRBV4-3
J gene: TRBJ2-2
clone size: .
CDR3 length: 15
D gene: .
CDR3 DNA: TGCGCCAGCAGCCAAGTTTCTACAGTGCCCGGGGAGCTGTTTTTT
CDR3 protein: CASSQVSTVPGELFF

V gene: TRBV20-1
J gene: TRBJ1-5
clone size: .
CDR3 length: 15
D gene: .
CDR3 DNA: TGCAGTGCTAGTCCGGCAGGCGCTAACAATCAGCCCCAGCATTTT
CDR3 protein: CSASPAGANNQPQHF

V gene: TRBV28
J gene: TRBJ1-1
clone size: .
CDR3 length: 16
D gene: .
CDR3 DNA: TGTGCCAGCAGTTTAACCAGAACCTTCGGGGACACTGAAGCTTTCTTT
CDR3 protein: CASSLTRTFGDTEAFF

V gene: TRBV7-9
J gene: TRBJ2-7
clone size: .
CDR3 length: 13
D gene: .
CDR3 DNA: TGTGCCAGCAGCTTAGGATCAGCCTACGAGCAGTACTTC
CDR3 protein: CASSLGSAYEQYF

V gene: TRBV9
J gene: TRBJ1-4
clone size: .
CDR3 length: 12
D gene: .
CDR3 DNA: TGTGCCAGCAGCGCAGTGGGGGGGAATTTGTTTTTT
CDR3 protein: CASSAVGGNLFF

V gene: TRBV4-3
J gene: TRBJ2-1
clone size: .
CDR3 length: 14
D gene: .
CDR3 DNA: TGCGCCAGCAGCCAAGTTATGGCACCAGGTGAGCAGTTCTTC
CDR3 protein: CASSQVMAPGEQFF